These 29 T cell receptor beta chains were all obtained from the same sample, sequenced in a study of CD8 T cells in ankylosing spondylitis. The study, taken as a whole, reports: Characteristic, it appeared, of ankylosing spondylitis blood was a TCR beta motif of several highly homologous variants.

These receptors lack a known antigen. TCRdb re-analysed the 5' RACE reads in MiXCR, keeping a single row per CDR3 protein. The table records hundreds of thousands of distinct CDR3 sequences, roughly 10% of them present only once. The sample taken for sequencing was blood, either unsorted or a sorted T cell fraction (not recorded which). The origin of the receptors is a male donor with ankylosing spondylitis.

This chain links TRBV4-2 with TRBJ2-2; D uncertain. The CDR3 is 15 residues long. V was trimmed by 0 bases and J by 1 base, leaving 6 bases between them. Germline CDR1 and CDR2: LGHNA and YNFKEQ. For the CDR3, the DNA is TGTGCCAGCAGCCAAGATCTTGGGAACACCGGGGAGCTGTTTTTT. Translating gives CASSQDLGNTGELFF.

This clonotype was detected only a few times. The chain's CDR3 is CSAGTSGGIYNEQFF. In DNA form, the CDR3 reads TGCAGTGCCGGGACTAGCGGTGGGATATACAATGAGCAGTTCTTC. V is TRBV20-1 and J is TRBJ2-1, with 11 bases aligning to TRBD2. Germline V CDR1 and CDR2: DFQATT, SNEGSKA (reference sequence). This CDR3 comprises 15 residues. The junction had 8 bases not matched to a gene; V was cut back by 6 bases and J by 4 bases.

The chain employs TRBV7-2 and TRBJ1-2, with unresolved D. V was pared by 3 bases and J by 8 bases, with 13 bases between. The CDR3 contains 13 residues. Germline CDR1 is SGHTA and CDR2 is FQGNSA. CDR3 sequence: CASSFSTLMGYTF. The CDR3 nucleotides are TGTGCCAGCAGCTTTAGCACTCTCATGGGCTACACCTTC.

This clonotype was detected a few times. The V and J genes are TRBV20-1 and TRBJ2-1; a weak D match, TRBD2 (7 bases). Trimming stripped 6 bases from V and 14 bases from J, with 17 bases between. CDR3 length: 11 amino acids. Germline CDR1 DFQATT, CDR2 SNEGSKA (reference sequence). The CDR3: CSAPQGGGKFF. Here the CDR3 DNA reads TGCAGTGCCCCTCAAGGGGGGGGTAAGTTCTTC.

This clonotype was seen more than once but under ten times. The J gene is TRBJ1-2, the V gene TRBV29-1; D gene unclear. CDR3 length equals 11 residues. Germline V gives CDR1 SQVTM, CDR2 ANQGSEA. Trimming took off 3 bases at V and 6 bases at J, with 8 bases between the two ends. As DNA, the CDR3 is TGCAGCGTTGACCCATACCATGGCTACACCTTC. Its protein is CSVDPYHGYTF. Filled out from reference TRBV29-1 and TRBJ1-2, the complete variable domain reads SAVISQKPSRDICQRGTSLTIQCQVDSQVTMMFWYRQQPGQSLTLIATANQGSEATYESGFVIDKFPISRPNLTFSTLTVSNMSPEDSSIYLCSVDPYHGYTFGSGTRLTVV.

This clonotype was seen many times. The chain carries TRBV29-1 and TRBJ2-7; D is undetermined. The CDR3 has 13 residues. V was cut by 0 bases and J by 3 bases, with 9 bases left in between. Germline loops: CDR1 SQVTM, CDR2 ANQGSEA. The CDR3 sequence is CSVEDSQGYEQYF. In DNA form, the CDR3 reads TGCAGCGTTGAAGATTCACAAGGCTACGAGCAGTACTTC.

This clonotype was recorded a few times. This sequence joins TRBV4-2 and TRBJ2-1; 8 bases match TRBD2. The CDR3 is 15 residues long. Germline V gene lookup returns CDR1 LGHNA and CDR2 YNFKEQ. V was clipped by 1 base and J by 2 bases; unmatched bases: 1. As DNA, the CDR3 is TGTGCCAGCAGCCAAGGCGGGGGGCCCTACAATGAGCAGTTCTTC. Amino acid sequence: CASSQGGGPYNEQFF.

This clonotype came up a few times. The chain links TRBV10-2 to TRBJ2-7; 9 nucleotides align to TRBD1. The germline gives CDR1 WSHSY, CDR2 SAAADI. V lost 10 bases to trimming and J lost 0 bases; unmatched junction nucleotides: 4. The CDR3 covers 13 residues. CDR3 coding DNA: TGCGCCACCCGGACAGGGGTCTCCTACGAGCAGTACTTC. Encoded protein: CATRTGVSYEQYF.

This clonotype was seen only a few times. V and J are TRBV4-2 and TRBJ1-4, with unresolved D. Germline CDR1 is LGHNA and CDR2 is YNFKEQ. The CDR3 contains 17 residues. Trimming removed 1 base at V and 10 bases at J, with 22 bases between. The CDR3 loop is CASSQAPQGRTYRKLFF. The DNA of the CDR3 is TGTGCCAGCAGCCAAGCACCCCAAGGTCGAACATACCGAAAACTGTTTTTT.

V gene TRBV5-1 combines with J gene TRBJ1-6; 10 bases fit TRBD1. From germline, CDR1 is SGHRS and CDR2 YFSETQ. V gave up 4 bases and J gave up 10 bases; unmatched junction bases: 8. This CDR3 region has 15 residues. The DNA for the CDR3 is TGCGCCAGCAGCCCCACCGACAGGGGGCAATCACCCCTCCACTTT. This codes for CASSPTDRGQSPLHF.

This clonotype was counted only a few times. The chain recombines TRBV20-1 with TRBJ2-1; possible D gene TRBD2, 6 bases. The germline V gene encodes CDR1 DFQATT and CDR2 SNEGSKA (reference sequence). CDR3 length: 14 amino acids. Trimming left V 5 bases short and J 0 bases short, with 11 bases between. The CDR3, as DNA: TGCAGTGCTCGGACTAAGAGCTCCTACAATGAGCAGTTCTTC. Translation gives CSARTKSSYNEQFF.

This chain connects TRBV20-1 to TRBJ2-3; 12 bases are a match to TRBD2. The CDR3 is 15 amino acids. Germline V gives CDR1 DFQATT, CDR2 SNEGSKA (reference sequence). Unmatched junction bases numbered 4, after V lost 6 bases and J lost 0 bases. CDR3 region: CSAIGLAGSTDTQYF. For the CDR3, the DNA is TGCAGTGCAATCGGACTAGCGGGGAGCACAGATACGCAGTATTTT.

This chain joins TRBV4-3 and TRBJ2-1; D is possibly TRBD2 (5 bases). This CDR3 contains 15 residues. Between the trimmed V and J ends, which lost 4 bases and 0 bases, there was a span of 10 bases. CDR1 and CDR2 (germline): LGHNA, YSLEER. The CDR3 protein is CASSPHTSSYNEQFF. The CDR3 coding sequence is TGCGCCAGCAGCCCACACACTAGCTCCTACAATGAGCAGTTCTTC.

This clonotype has more than one count but fewer than ten. The genes are TRBV5-1 and TRBJ2-7; D assignment may be TRBD1 or TRBD2 (5 bases each). CDR1 SGHRS and CDR2 YFSETQ come from the germline V gene. V dropped 3 bases and J dropped 3 bases, with 13 bases sitting between them. The length of the CDR3 is 14 residues. The CDR3 reads CASSSPQGDYEQYF. The DNA of the CDR3 is TGCGCCAGCAGCTCTCCCCAGGGAGACTACGAGCAGTACTTC.

The CDR3 loop is CASSAAPRAEAFF. As DNA, the CDR3 is TGTGCCAGCAGCGCAGCGCCACGCGCTGAAGCTTTCTTT. The chain couples TRBV9 to TRBJ1-1; D is unresolved. The CDR3 spans 13 residues. The V end was cut by 3 bases, the J end by 6 bases, with 12 bases between. From germline, CDR1 is SGDLS and CDR2 YYNGEE.

This clonotype was observed at least ten times. The V gene is TRBV7-2, the J gene TRBJ1-5, with D perhaps matching TRBD1 (5 bases). Germline CDR1 reads SGHTA; CDR2 reads FQGNSA. CDR3 length: 16 residues. Trimming shortened V by 5 bases and J by 5 bases, and 19 bases separated the two germline ends. CDR3 residues: CASSLHARGVDQPQHF. CDR3 sequence (DNA): TGTGCCAGCAGCCTCCACGCCCGGGGGGTGGATCAGCCCCAGCATTTT.

The sample holds a few counts of this clonotype. The V and J genes are TRBV6-5 and TRBJ1-3; unclear D gene. V lost 2 bases and J 0 bases, leaving 14 bases between the germline ends. CDR3 length: 17 residues. Germline V gives CDR1 MNHEY, CDR2 SVGAGI. CDR3 DNA: TGTGCCAGCAGTTACGGGTGGAGGGCCTTCTCTGGAAACACCATATATTTT. Translation gives CASSYGWRAFSGNTIYF.

This clonotype has at least ten counts. The chain combines TRBV7-2 with TRBJ1-2, with D unresolved. With 7 bases removed from V and 4 bases from J, the gap between germline ends came to 13 bases. Germline loops: CDR1 SGHTA, CDR2 FQGNSA. The CDR3 extends over 13 amino acids. The CDR3 DNA follows: TGTGCCAGCACCACCGCGGAGGGCTATGGCTACACCTTC. The encoded protein is CASTTAEGYGYTF.

This clonotype has a handful of counts. The chain links TRBV4-3 to TRBJ2-2; 10 bases match TRBD2. J lost 4 bases, V lost 4 bases, and 9 bases had no gene match. The CDR3 is made up of 17 amino acids. Germline CDR1 reads LGHNA; CDR2 reads YSLEER. CDR3 DNA sequence: TGCGCCAGCAGCCTACTAGCGGGGCGCTTTAGCACCGGGGAGCTGTTTTTT. Protein: CASSLLAGRFSTGELFF.

This clonotype was detected only a few times. The genes are TRBV7-6 and TRBJ1-3; a weak D match, TRBD1 (5 bases). Between the trimmed V and J ends, which lost 4 bases and 0 bases, there was a span of 16 bases. The germline V gene has CDR1 SGHVS and CDR2 FNYEAQ. The CDR3 totals 17 residues. The CDR3 spells CASSSSRFGGSGNTIYF. CDR3 nucleotide sequence: TGTGCCAGCAGCTCCAGCCGGTTTGGGGGCTCTGGAAACACCATATATTTT.

Details on this clonotype: Mismatch with germline at one junction end may stem from a read error. The J gene is TRBJ2-1, the V gene TRBV2, with 12 nucleotides matching TRBD2. Germline-derived CDR1 and CDR2 are SNHLY and FYNNEI. The CDR3 consists of 18 residues. The CDR3 coding sequence is TGTACCAGCAGTTCAGGACTAGCGGGGAAGGGGTCCTACAATGAGCAGTTCTTC. It codes for CTSSSGLAGKGSYNEQFF.

This rearrangement joins TRBV30 to TRBJ2-7; D uncertain. The CDR3 is 12 residues long. CDR1 is GTSNPN, CDR2 SVGIG, per germline (reference sequence). The V and J ends lost 2 bases and 2 bases respectively, with 7 bases between them. CDR3 bases: TGTGCCTGGAGTCCAAAAACCTACGAGCAGTACTTC. Translation gives CAWSPKTYEQYF.

The table lists this clonotype with many counts. This chain links TRBV5-1 with TRBJ1-1; D might be TRBD1 (5 bases). V gave up 3 bases and J gave up 1 base, with 13 bases separating them. CDR3 length: 15 residues. From germline, CDR1 is SGHRS and CDR2 YFSETQ. The CDR3 sequence is CASSWGGGENTEAFF. In nucleotides, the CDR3 is TGCGCCAGCAGCTGGGGCGGAGGTGAGAACACTGAAGCTTTCTTT.

This clonotype was counted a few times. J is TRBJ1-3 and V is TRBV7-2; no clear D. Per germline, CDR1 SGHTA and CDR2 FQGNSA. Trimming took 8 bases from V and 0 from J, leaving 8 bases between them. The CDR3 spans 13 residues. CDR3 residues: CASVEDSGNTIYF. In nucleotides, the CDR3 is TGTGCCAGCGTCGAAGACTCTGGAAACACCATATATTTT. The variable domain in full, completed from reference TRBV7-2 and TRBJ1-3, reads GAGVSQSPSNKVTEKGKDVELRCDPISGHTALYWYRQSLGQGLEFLIYFQGNSAPDKSGLPSDRFSAERTGGSVSTLTIQRTQQEDSAVYLCASVEDSGNTIYFGEGSWLTVV.

This clonotype was seen ten or more times. J is TRBJ2-2 and V is TRBV5-1; D gene unclear. V was pared by 2 bases and J by 4 bases, with 12 bases between. Germline values: CDR1 SGHRS, CDR2 YFSETQ. The CDR3 loop spans 15 amino acids. As DNA, the CDR3 is TGCGCCAGCAGCTTATCCGGGCTCCTCACCGGGGAGCTGTTTTTT. Protein sequence: CASSLSGLLTGELFF.

The rearrangement links TRBV7-3 to TRBJ2-5, with 7 nucleotides matching TRBD2. The CDR3 runs to 14 residues. The germline V gene encodes CDR1 SGHTA and CDR2 FQGTGA. V lost 3 bases and J lost 5; bases outside the gene matches: 6. The CDR3 is CASSFSGGLETQYF. In DNA form, the CDR3 reads TGTGCCAGCAGCTTCTCGGGGGGATTGGAGACCCAGTACTTC.

The chain carries TRBV4-3 and TRBJ1-2, with D hard to call. The ends were cut back, 0 bases at V and 8 bases at J, with 10 bases in the middle. Per germline, CDR1 LGHNA and CDR2 YSLEER. The CDR3 runs 13 residues. CDR3 sequence reads: CASSQDSWRGYTF. CDR3 DNA: TGCGCCAGCAGCCAAGACAGTTGGCGGGGCTACACCTTC.

This clonotype was counted only a few times. The chain couples TRBV12-3 or TRBV12-4 to TRBJ1-5; D remains ambiguous. V was pared by 3 bases and J by 10 bases, with 10 bases between. This CDR3 region has 12 residues. Here the CDR3 reads CASSFDGRPQHF. CDR3 sequence (DNA): TGTGCCAGCAGTTTTGACGGGAGACCCCAGCATTTT.

In its sample, this clonotype was seen a few times. The chain links TRBV14 to TRBJ2-5; 14 nucleotides align to TRBD2. The V segment lost 1 base and the J segment 5 bases; nucleotides outside the gene matches: 12. The CDR3 covers 19 residues. Germline V gene lookup returns CDR1 SGHDN and CDR2 FVKESK. The CDR3 sequence: CASSQARLAGGQRRETQYF. The CDR3 bases are TGTGCCAGCAGCCAAGCGCGACTAGCGGGAGGGCAAAGGAGGGAGACCCAGTACTTC.